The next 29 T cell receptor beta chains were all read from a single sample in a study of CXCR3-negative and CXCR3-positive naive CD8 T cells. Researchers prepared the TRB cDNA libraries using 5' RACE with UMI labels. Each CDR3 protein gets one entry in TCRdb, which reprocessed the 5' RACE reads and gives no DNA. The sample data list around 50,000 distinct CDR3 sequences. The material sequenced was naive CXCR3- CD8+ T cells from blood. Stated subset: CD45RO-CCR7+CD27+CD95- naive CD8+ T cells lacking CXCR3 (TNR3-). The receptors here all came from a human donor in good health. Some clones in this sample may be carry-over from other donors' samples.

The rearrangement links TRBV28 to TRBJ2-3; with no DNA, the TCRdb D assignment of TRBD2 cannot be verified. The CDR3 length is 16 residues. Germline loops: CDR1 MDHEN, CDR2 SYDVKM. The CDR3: CASSRPVAGPTDTQYF.

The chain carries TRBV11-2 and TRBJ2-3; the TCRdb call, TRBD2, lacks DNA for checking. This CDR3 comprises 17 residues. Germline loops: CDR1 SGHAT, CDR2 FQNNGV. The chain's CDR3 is CASSLNGREVSTDTQYF.

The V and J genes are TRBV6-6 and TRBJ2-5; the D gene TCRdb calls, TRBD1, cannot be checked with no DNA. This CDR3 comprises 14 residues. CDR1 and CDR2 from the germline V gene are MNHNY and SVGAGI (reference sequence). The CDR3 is CASRPRDNQETQYF.

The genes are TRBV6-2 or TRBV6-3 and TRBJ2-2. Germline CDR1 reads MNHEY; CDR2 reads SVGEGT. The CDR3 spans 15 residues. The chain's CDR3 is CASSYVLDSTGELFF.

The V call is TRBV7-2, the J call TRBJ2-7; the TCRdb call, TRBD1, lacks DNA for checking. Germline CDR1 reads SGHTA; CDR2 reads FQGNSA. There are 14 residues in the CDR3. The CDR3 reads CASSPPTESYEQYF.

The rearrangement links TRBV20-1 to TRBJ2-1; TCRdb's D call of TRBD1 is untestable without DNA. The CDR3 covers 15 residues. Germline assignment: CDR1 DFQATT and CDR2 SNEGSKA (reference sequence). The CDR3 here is CSAREVGQSYNEQFF.

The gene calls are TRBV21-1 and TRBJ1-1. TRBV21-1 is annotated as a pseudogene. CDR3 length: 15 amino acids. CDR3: CASSPPAHTRTEAFF.

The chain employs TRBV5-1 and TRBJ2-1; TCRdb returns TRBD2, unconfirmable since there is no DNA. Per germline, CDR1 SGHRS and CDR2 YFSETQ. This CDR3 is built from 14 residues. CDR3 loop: CASRGLAGDNEQFF.

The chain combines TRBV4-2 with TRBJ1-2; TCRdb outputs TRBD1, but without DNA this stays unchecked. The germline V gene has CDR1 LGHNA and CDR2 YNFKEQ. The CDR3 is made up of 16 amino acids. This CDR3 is CASSPGPPGVNYGYTF.

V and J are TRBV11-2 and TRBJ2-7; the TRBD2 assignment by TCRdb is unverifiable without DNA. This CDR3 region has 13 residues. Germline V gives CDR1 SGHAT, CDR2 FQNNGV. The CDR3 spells CASSLGPHYEQYF.

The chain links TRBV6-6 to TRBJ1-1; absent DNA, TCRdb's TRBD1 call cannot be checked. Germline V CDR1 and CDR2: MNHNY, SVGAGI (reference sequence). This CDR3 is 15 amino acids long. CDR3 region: CASRPGSGMNTEAFF.

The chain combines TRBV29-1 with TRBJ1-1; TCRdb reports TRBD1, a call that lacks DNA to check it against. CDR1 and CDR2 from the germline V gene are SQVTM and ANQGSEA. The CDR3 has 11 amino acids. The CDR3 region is CSDNTGTEAFF.

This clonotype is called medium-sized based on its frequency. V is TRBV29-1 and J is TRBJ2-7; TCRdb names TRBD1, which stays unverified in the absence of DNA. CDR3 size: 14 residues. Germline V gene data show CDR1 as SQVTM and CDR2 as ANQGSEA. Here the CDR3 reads CSVEDREGAYEQYF.

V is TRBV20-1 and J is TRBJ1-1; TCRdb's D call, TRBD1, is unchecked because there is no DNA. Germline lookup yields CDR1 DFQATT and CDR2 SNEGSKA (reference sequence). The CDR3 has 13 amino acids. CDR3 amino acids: CSARGQGDTEAFF.

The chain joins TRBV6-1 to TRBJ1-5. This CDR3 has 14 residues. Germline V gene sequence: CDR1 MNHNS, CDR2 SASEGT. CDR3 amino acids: CASSEWVSKGPQHF.

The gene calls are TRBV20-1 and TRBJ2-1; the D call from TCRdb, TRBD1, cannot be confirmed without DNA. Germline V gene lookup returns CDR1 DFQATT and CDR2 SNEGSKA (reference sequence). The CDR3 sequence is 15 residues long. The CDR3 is CSATGQGRLYNEQFF.

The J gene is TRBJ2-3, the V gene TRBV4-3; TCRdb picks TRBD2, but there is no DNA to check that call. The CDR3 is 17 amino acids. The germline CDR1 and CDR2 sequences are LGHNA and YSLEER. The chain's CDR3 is CASSQDRSGGVTDTQYF.

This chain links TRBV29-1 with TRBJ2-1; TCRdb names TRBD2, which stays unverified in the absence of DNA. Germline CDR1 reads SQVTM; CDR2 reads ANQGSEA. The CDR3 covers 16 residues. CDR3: CSVDKPGTSGPNEQFF.

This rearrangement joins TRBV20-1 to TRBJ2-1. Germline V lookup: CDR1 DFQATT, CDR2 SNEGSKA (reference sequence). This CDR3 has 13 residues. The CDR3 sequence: CSASELDYNEQFF.

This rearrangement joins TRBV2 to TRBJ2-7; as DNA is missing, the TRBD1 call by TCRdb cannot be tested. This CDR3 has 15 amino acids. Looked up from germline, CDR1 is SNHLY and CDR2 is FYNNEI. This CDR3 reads CASTPGQVAPYEQYF. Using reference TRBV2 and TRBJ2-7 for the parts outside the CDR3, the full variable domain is EPEVTQTPSHQVTQMGQEVILRCVPISNHLYFYWYRQILGQKVEFLVSFYNNEISEKSEIFDDQFSVERPDGSNFTLKIRSTKLEDSAMYFCASTPGQVAPYEQYFGPGTRLTVT.

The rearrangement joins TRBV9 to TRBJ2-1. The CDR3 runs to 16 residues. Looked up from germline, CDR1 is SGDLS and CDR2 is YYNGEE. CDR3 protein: CASSVGGGGSYNEQFF. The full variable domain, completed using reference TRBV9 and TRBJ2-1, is DSGVTQTPKHLITATGQRVTLRCSPRSGDLSVYWYQQSLDQGLQFLIQYYNGEERAKGNILERFSAQQFPDLHSELNLSSLELGDSALYFCASSVGGGGSYNEQFFGPGTRLTVL.

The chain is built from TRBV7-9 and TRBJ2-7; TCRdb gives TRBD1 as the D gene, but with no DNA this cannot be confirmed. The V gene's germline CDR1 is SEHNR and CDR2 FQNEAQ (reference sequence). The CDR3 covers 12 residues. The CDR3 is CASSSTGREQYF. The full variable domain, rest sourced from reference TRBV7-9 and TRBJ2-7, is DTGVSQNPRHKITKRGQNVTFRCDPISEHNRLYWYRQTLGQGPEFLTYFQNEAQLEKSRLLSDRFSAERPKGSFSTLEIQRTEQGDSAMYLCASSSTGREQYFGPGTRLTVT.

The CDR3 sequence is CASRATGNEQYF. The chain combines TRBV6-5 with TRBJ2-7; the TCRdb D gene call, TRBD1, has no DNA to confirm it. The CDR3 is 12 residues long. The germline gives CDR1 MNHEY, CDR2 SVGAGI.

The CDR3 loop reads CATSPPPSYNSPLHF. The chain couples TRBV15 to TRBJ1-6; TCRdb calls TRBD1, which cannot be checked without DNA. The CDR3 sequence is 15 residues long. In germline, CDR1 is LNHNV, CDR2 YYDKDF (reference sequence).

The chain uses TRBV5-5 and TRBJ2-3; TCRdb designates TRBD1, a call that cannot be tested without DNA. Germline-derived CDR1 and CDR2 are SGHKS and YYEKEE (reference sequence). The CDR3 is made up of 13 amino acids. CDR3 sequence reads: CASSLSKGDTQYF.

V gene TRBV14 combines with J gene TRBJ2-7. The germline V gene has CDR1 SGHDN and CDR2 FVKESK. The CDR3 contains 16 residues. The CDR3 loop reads CASSQEWAGRPYEQYF.

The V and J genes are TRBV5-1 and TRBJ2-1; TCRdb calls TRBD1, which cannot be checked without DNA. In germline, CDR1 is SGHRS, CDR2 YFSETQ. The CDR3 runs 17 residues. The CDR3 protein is CASSSVYRDIPYNEQFF.

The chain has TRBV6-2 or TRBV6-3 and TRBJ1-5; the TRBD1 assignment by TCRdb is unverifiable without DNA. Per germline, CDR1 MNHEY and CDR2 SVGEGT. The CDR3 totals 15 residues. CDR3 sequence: CASSYEGQGRQPQHF.

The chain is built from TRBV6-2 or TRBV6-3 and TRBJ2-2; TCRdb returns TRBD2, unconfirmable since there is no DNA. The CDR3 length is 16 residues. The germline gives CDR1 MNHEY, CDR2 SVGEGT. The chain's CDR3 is CASSYSAGASTGELFF.